Shown below are 3 T cell receptor beta chains from a single sample sequenced in a study of T-cell memory formation after mild COVID-19. TCRdb re-derived calls from the 5' RACE reads in MiXCR, one entry per CDR3 protein. The sample records a few hundred thousand distinct CDR3 sequences, roughly an eighth being singletons. The specimen was PBMCs or a T cell subset sorted from them (not recorded which). These receptors were taken from a man in his late teens or twenties who had mild COVID-19 (a few samples of this study predate the infection). Cell type and time point are not known.

This clonotype was seen at least ten times. The CDR3 loop is CAISESPSRNEQFF. The CDR3, as DNA: TGTGCCATCAGTGAGTCCCCTAGCCGGAATGAGCAGTTCTTC. The chain joins TRBV10-3 to TRBJ2-1; possible D gene TRBD2, 5 bases. Trimming removed 0 bases from V and 7 bases from J, with 10 bases in between. This CDR3 spans 14 amino acids. CDR1 is ENHRY, CDR2 SYGVKD, per germline.

In this sample, this clonotype turned up a few times. The chain joins TRBV29-1 to TRBJ2-1; 8 nucleotides agree with TRBD1. Germline assignment: CDR1 SQVTM and CDR2 ANQGSEA. V shed 4 bases and J 8 bases; nucleotides not matched to a gene: 7. The length of the CDR3 is 13 residues. The CDR3 region is CSVGAGGQDEQFF. CDR3 DNA sequence: TGCAGCGTTGGAGCAGGGGGCCAAGATGAGCAGTTCTTC.

The rearrangement uses TRBV5-4 and TRBJ2-5, with D perhaps matching TRBD1 (6 bases). The V gene's germline CDR1 is SGHNT and CDR2 YYREEE (reference sequence). The CDR3 runs to 14 residues. V gave up 0 bases and J gave up 3 bases, with 9 bases separating them. The DNA for the CDR3 is TGTGCCAGCAGCTTGGTGGGGGCGGAAGAGACCCAGTACTTC. As protein: CASSLVGAEETQYF. Full variable domain (outside the CDR3, taken from reference TRBV5-4 and TRBJ2-5): ETGVTQSPTHLIKTRGQQVTLRCSSQSGHNTVSWYQQALGQGPQFIFQYYREEENGRGNFPPRFSGLQFPNYSSELNVNALELDDSALYLCASSLVGAEETQYFGPGTRLLVL.